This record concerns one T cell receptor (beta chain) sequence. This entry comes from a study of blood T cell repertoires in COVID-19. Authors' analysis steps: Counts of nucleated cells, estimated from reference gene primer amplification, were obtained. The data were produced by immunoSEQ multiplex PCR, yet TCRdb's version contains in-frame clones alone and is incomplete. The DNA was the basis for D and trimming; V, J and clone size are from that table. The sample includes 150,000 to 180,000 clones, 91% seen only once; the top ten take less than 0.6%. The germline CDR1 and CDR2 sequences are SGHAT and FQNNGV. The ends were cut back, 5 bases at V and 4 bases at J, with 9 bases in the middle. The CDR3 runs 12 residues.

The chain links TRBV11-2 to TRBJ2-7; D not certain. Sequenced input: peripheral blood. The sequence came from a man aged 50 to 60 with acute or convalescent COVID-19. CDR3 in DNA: TGTGCCAGCAGCACAACCCAATACGAGCAGTACTTC. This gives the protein CASSTTQYEQYF.